Presented here are 25 T cell receptor beta chains from one specimen sequenced in a study of OX40 agonist ivuxolimab in advanced cancers. Assay used: immunoSEQ multiplex PCR; TCRdb lists only in-frame clones, some missing. The table has fewer than 90,000 clones, roughly 80% seen once. This sample comprised CD4+ or CD8+ T cells sorted from blood, obtained in a trial of the OX40 agonist ivuxolimab. These receptors were collected from an adult with an advanced solid tumor such as melanoma, head and neck, liver or kidney cancer.

The rearrangement joins TRBV27 to TRBJ1-2, with TRBD1 matching over 7 bases. Looked up from germline, CDR1 is MNHEY and CDR2 is SMNVEV (reference sequence). Trimming cost V 6 bases and J 6 bases; bases outside gene matches: 7. The CDR3 consists of 13 residues. This CDR3 is CASRSRGRDGYTF. The CDR3 DNA follows: TGTGCCAGCAGATCGAGGGGGCGGGATGGCTACACCTTC.

V usage is TRBV11-2 and J usage is TRBJ1-4; TRBD1 matches at 7 bases. The germline CDR1 and CDR2 sequences are SGHAT and FQNNGV. The CDR3 has 14 amino acids. Trimming took 1 base from V and 10 from J; bases not matched to a gene: 6. CDR3 sequence reads: CASSLVKGGGKLFF. In DNA form, the CDR3 reads TGTGCCAGCAGCTTAGTTAAAGGGGGCGGAAAACTGTTTTTT.

This clone has more than one count but fewer than ten. V usage is TRBV7-6 and J usage is TRBJ1-3; D might be TRBD1 (5 bases). Germline lookup yields CDR1 SGHVS and CDR2 FNYEAQ. V was clipped by 2 bases and J by 6 bases, with 17 bases between them. The CDR3 spans 16 residues. DNA of the CDR3: TGTGCCAGCAGCTTATCCAGGGTCGAGATTGCAAACACCATATATTTT. Protein: CASSLSRVEIANTIYF.

This clone has only one observation. V gene TRBV5-5 combines with J gene TRBJ2-3; TRBD1 aligns across 7 bases. Germline loops: CDR1 SGHKS, CDR2 YYEKEE (reference sequence). J lost 3 bases, V lost 1 base, and 8 bases had no gene match. The length of the CDR3 is 16 residues. CDR3 sequence reads: CASSLLRGRGTDTQYF. DNA for the CDR3: TGTGCCAGCAGCTTGTTACGGGGCAGGGGGACAGATACGCAGTATTTT.

The chain employs TRBV11-2 and TRBJ2-3; 13 bases agree with TRBD2. The germline V gene encodes CDR1 SGHAT and CDR2 FQNNGV. The junction had 5 bases not matched to a gene; V was cut back by 1 base and J by 4 bases. CDR3 length: 17 residues. CDR3 bases: TGTGCCAGCAGCTTAGGGCCGGGACTAGCGGGGTCAGATACGCAGTATTTT. This translates into CASSLGPGLAGSDTQYF.

The chain is built from TRBV6-6 and TRBJ1-6; D is unresolved. V was cut by 7 bases and J by 7 bases, with 14 bases left in between. The CDR3 sequence is 14 residues long. Germline loops: CDR1 MNHNY, CDR2 SVGAGI (reference sequence). Written as DNA, the CDR3 is TGTGCCAGCAATCCGCGGGTTGAGAATTCACCCCTCCACTTT. Protein: CASNPRVENSPLHF.

The rearrangement links TRBV6-5 to TRBJ1-6; D is undetermined. The CDR3 consists of 13 residues. Per the germline V gene, CDR1 is MNHEY and CDR2 is SVGAGI. Trimming pared 2 bases from V and 10 bases from J, leaving 9 bases between. CDR3 nucleotide sequence: TGTGCCAGCAGTTACAGGGTAGAGTCACCCCTCCACTTT. Encoded protein: CASSYRVESPLHF.

The genes are TRBV2 and TRBJ2-7; no definite D call. Germline-derived CDR1 and CDR2 are SNHLY and FYNNEI. The ends were cut back, 6 bases at V and 5 bases at J, with 14 bases in the middle. The CDR3 totals 13 residues. CDR3 nucleotide sequence: TGTGCCAGCAGCGTTGGGCTTAGCAACGAGCAGTACTTC. Its protein product is CASSVGLSNEQYF.

The chain uses TRBV27 and TRBJ1-5, with D possibly matching TRBD1 (5 bases). Trimming cost V 4 bases and J 3 bases, with 19 bases left between them. CDR1 MNHEY and CDR2 SMNVEV come from the germline V gene (reference sequence). The CDR3 sequence is 17 residues long. CDR3 amino acids: CASSSGAFDRVNQPQHF. The CDR3 DNA sequence: TGTGCCAGCAGTTCCGGGGCCTTCGACAGAGTCAATCAGCCCCAGCATTTT.

This rearrangement joins TRBV29-1 to TRBJ2-3; D perhaps matches TRBD2 (6 bases). CDR3 length: 16 amino acids. Germline CDR1 reads SQVTM; CDR2 reads ANQGSEA. V was clipped by 6 bases and J by 0 bases, with 19 bases between them. The CDR3 bases are TGCAGCGTCCAGGGACGCGGCGGGGCGAGCACAGATACGCAGTATTTT. Protein product: CSVQGRGGASTDTQYF.

CDR3 loop: CASSQDADRPEQFF. CDR3 nucleotide sequence: TGTGCCAGCAGCCAAGACGCGGACCGGCCTGAGCAGTTCTTC. V gene TRBV4-2 combines with J gene TRBJ2-1; D gene ambiguous. Germline lookup yields CDR1 LGHNA and CDR2 YNFKEQ. CDR3 size: 14 residues. The germline V and J ends were trimmed by 0 bases and 9 bases, with 12 bases remaining between them.

Comment on this clone: The junction departs from germline at one end; a sequencing error may be responsible. The rearrangement joins TRBV10-3 to TRBJ2-3; D may be TRBD1 or TRBD2 (5 bases each). This CDR3 region has 14 residues. Germline CDR1 ENHRY, CDR2 SYGVKD. The CDR3 region has the DNA TGTGCCATCAGGGAGTCGGGGCGCACAGATACGCAGTATTTT. As protein: CAIRESGRTDTQYF.

The table lists this clone with a few counts. V gene TRBV6-5 combines with J gene TRBJ2-5, with D perhaps TRBD2 (5 bases). This CDR3 spans 11 amino acids. Trimming took 8 bases from V and 5 from J, leaving 9 bases between them. Germline V gene data show CDR1 as MNHEY and CDR2 as SVGAGI. CDR3 region: CASVRGETQYF. The CDR3 bases are TGTGCCAGCGTTCGCGGGGAGACCCAGTACTTC.

The gene calls are TRBV28 and TRBJ2-4; weak D call: TRBD2 (7 bases). CDR1 is MDHEN, CDR2 SYDVKM, per germline. The CDR3 sequence is 15 residues long. With 10 bases removed from V and 0 bases from J, the gap between germline ends came to 16 bases. This CDR3 reads CATLGGGEAKNIQYF. In DNA, the CDR3 is TGTGCCACCCTGGGGGGGGGCGAAGCCAAAAACATTCAGTACTTC.

The V gene is TRBV7-7, the J gene TRBJ2-1; TRBD2 might be the D (5 bases). The CDR3 totals 13 residues. The ends were cut back, 1 base at V and 8 bases at J, with 9 bases in the middle. The germline V gene encodes CDR1 SSHAT and CDR2 FNYEAQ (reference sequence). The CDR3 loop reads CASSLVVSDEQFF. The CDR3 nucleotides are TGTGCCAGCAGCTTAGTCGTTAGCGATGAGCAGTTCTTC.

The chain couples TRBV18 to TRBJ2-7; TRBD2 agrees at 7 bases. J was trimmed by 0 bases and V by 3 bases; bases with no gene match: 8. The germline V gene has CDR1 KGHSH and CDR2 LQKENI. The CDR3 length is 16 residues. CDR3 sequence reads: CASSPQSGKTSYEQYF. In DNA, the CDR3 is TGTGCCAGCTCACCGCAAAGCGGGAAAACCTCCTACGAGCAGTACTTC.

This clone was observed once. J is TRBJ1-5 and V is TRBV27, with no clear D. Trimming took 3 bases from V and 1 from J, leaving 7 bases between them. The CDR3 has 14 amino acids. The V gene's germline CDR1 is MNHEY and CDR2 SMNVEV (reference sequence). The CDR3 is CASSFQASNQPQHF. In nucleotides, the CDR3 is TGTGCCAGCAGTTTTCAGGCGAGCAATCAGCCCCAGCATTTT.

The chain links TRBV5-1 to TRBJ2-5; 7 positions match TRBD1. This CDR3 contains 21 residues. Germline-derived CDR1 and CDR2 are SGHRS and YFSETQ. After removal of 0 bases from V and 3 bases from J, the junction contained 23 bases not matched to a gene. The CDR3 loop is CASSLGPTGFSAGVGKETQYF. The CDR3 DNA is TGCGCCAGCAGCTTGGGTCCGACAGGGTTTTCGGCAGGGGTGGGCAAAGAGACCCAGTACTTC.

V gene TRBV5-1 combines with J gene TRBJ2-5; D gene unclear. Between the trimmed V and J ends, which lost 2 bases and 1 base, there was a span of 0 bases. Germline V gives CDR1 SGHRS, CDR2 YFSETQ. CDR3 length equals 11 residues. The CDR3, as DNA: TGCGCCAGCAGCTTCCAAGAGACCCAGTACTTC. This translates into CASSFQETQYF.

The chain combines TRBV5-6 with TRBJ1-3; possible D gene TRBD1, 6 bases. The CDR3 extends over 18 amino acids. Germline CDR1 and CDR2: SGHDT and YYEEEE. V shed 3 bases and J shed 1 base, with 20 bases lying between them. The CDR3 DNA reads as TGTGCCAGCAGCTCACTCCCGGGGGGCGCCGGATCTGGAAACACCATATATTTT. Its translation is CASSSLPGGAGSGNTIYF.

This clone has more than one count but fewer than ten. The J gene is TRBJ2-2, the V gene TRBV7-2; D not certain. There are 15 residues in the CDR3. Germline CDR1 and CDR2: SGHTA and FQGNSA. The ends were cut back, 1 base at V and 6 bases at J, with 12 bases in the middle. The CDR3 sequence: CASSLGSGIPGELFF. CDR3 bases: TGTGCCAGCAGCTTAGGCTCCGGCATCCCCGGGGAGCTGTTTTTT.

The chain employs TRBV28 and TRBJ1-2; TRBD1 matches at 8 bases. The V and J ends lost 5 bases and 6 bases, in that order; junction bases with no gene match: 11. This CDR3 is built from 15 residues. Germline V gives CDR1 MDHEN, CDR2 SYDVKM. In DNA form, the CDR3 reads TGTGCCAGCAGTCCTCGATGGGACAGGAGAGATGGCTACACCTTC. The encoded protein is CASSPRWDRRDGYTF.

The chain has TRBV29-1 and TRBJ2-7; no clear D gene. V lost 4 bases to trimming and J lost 3 bases, with 16 bases between them. The CDR3 consists of 14 residues. Germline values: CDR1 SQVTM, CDR2 ANQGSEA. CDR3 in amino acids: CSVGVTDRHYEQYF. Here the CDR3 DNA reads TGCAGCGTTGGTGTGACCGATAGGCACTACGAGCAGTACTTC.

The chain combines TRBV19 with TRBJ1-2; 10 positions agree with TRBD1. The junction had 5 bases not matched to a gene; V was cut back by 6 bases and J by 7 bases. CDR1 and CDR2 from the germline V gene are LNHDA and SQIVND (reference sequence). The CDR3 runs to 13 residues. CDR3 sequence reads: CASSPRQGAGYTF. Here the CDR3 DNA reads TGTGCCAGTAGCCCGAGACAGGGGGCTGGCTACACCTTC.

This clone was seen repeatedly, ten times or more. The chain joins TRBV7-8 to TRBJ1-5; maybe TRBD1 (5 bases). CDR3 length: 12 amino acids. Germline V gene lookup returns CDR1 SGHVS and CDR2 FQNEAQ. Trimming cost V 5 bases and J 8 bases, with 10 bases left between them. The CDR3: CASSLRGEPQHF. As DNA, the CDR3 is TGTGCCAGCAGCCTAAGGGGTGAGCCCCAGCATTTT.